These 25 T cell receptor beta chains were all obtained from the same sample, sequenced in a study of post-analysis software for immune sequencing data. Findings of the study overall: Controls had lower frequencies than patients of about five TRBV segments, which included TRBV5-6, TRBV5-1 and TRBV20-1.

Their specific antigens are unknown. Every TCR beta cDNA library bore unique molecular identifiers. One entry per CDR3 protein, called by TCRdb with MiXCR from the PCR reads. The repertoire holds roughly 800,000 distinct CDR3 sequences, with about 27% as singletons. Sequencing was carried out using blood. These receptors were collected from a girl between 10 and 17 years old with multiple sclerosis.

This clonotype was counted a few times. This sequence joins TRBV6-5 and TRBJ1-1, with TRBD1 identical over 10 bases. With V trimmed by 2 bases and J by 5 bases, 8 bases remained unmatched. This CDR3 contains 16 residues. Per the germline V gene, CDR1 is MNHEY and CDR2 is SVGAGI. CDR3 in amino acids: CASSYRRTGGHTEAFF. CDR3 nucleotide sequence: TGTGCCAGCAGTTACCGTAGGACAGGGGGTCATACTGAAGCTTTCTTT.

The gene calls are TRBV20-1 and TRBJ2-7; tentatively, D is TRBD1 or TRBD2 (5 bases each). Germline V lookup: CDR1 DFQATT, CDR2 SNEGSKA (reference sequence). V gave up 1 base and J gave up 3 bases, with 16 bases separating them. The CDR3 extends over 15 amino acids. DNA of the CDR3: TGCAGTGCTAGAGTTCTCTCTGGGACGGGCTACGAGCAGTACTTC. It yields the protein CSARVLSGTGYEQYF.

This clonotype appeared a few times. This chain links TRBV7-2 with TRBJ2-2; tentative D call: TRBD2 (5 bases). Germline values: CDR1 SGHTA, CDR2 FQGNSA. This CDR3 has 15 residues. Trimming cost V 2 bases and J 5 bases, with 12 bases left between them. CDR3 DNA sequence: TGTGCCAGCAGCTTACTTGTTCAGCGGACCGGGGAGCTGTTTTTT. Translation gives CASSLLVQRTGELFF.

The chain joins TRBV9 to TRBJ2-7; D call uncertain. This CDR3 is 14 amino acids long. Germline CDR1 SGDLS, CDR2 YYNGEE. The V and J ends lost 0 bases and 4 bases respectively, with 11 bases between them. CDR3 sequence: CASSVASFGYEQYF. Here the CDR3 DNA reads TGTGCCAGCAGCGTAGCGAGTTTCGGTTACGAGCAGTACTTC.

This clonotype has just a few counts. The V and J genes are TRBV7-2 and TRBJ2-3; D gene unclear. Germline loops: CDR1 SGHTA, CDR2 FQGNSA. Trimming pared 4 bases from V and 4 bases from J, leaving 9 bases between. The CDR3 is made up of 13 amino acids. CDR3 DNA: TGTGCCAGCAGCTCGAGAGTTCCAGATACGCAGTATTTT. It yields the protein CASSSRVPDTQYF.

This clonotype was seen only a few times. The chain links TRBV3-1 to TRBJ2-4; no reliable D call. Germline V gives CDR1 LGHDT, CDR2 YNNKEL (reference sequence). The CDR3 is 14 residues long. The germline V and J ends were trimmed by 4 bases and 1 base, with 8 bases remaining between them. CDR3 residues: CASSLRTAKNIQYF. The CDR3 nucleotides are TGTGCCAGCAGCCTGCGGACGGCCAAAAACATTCAGTACTTC.

This clonotype was recorded a few times. The chain links TRBV9 to TRBJ2-1, with 9 bases matching TRBD1. The CDR3 is 15 amino acids. CDR1 is SGDLS and CDR2 is YYNGEE in the germline V gene. V shed 0 bases, J shed 6 bases, and the junction held 4 bases outside the gene matches. This CDR3 is CASSVVGQGLNEQFF. In nucleotides, the CDR3 is TGTGCCAGCAGCGTAGTGGGACAGGGCCTCAATGAGCAGTTCTTC.

The rearrangement uses TRBV4-3 and TRBJ1-6, with unresolved D. CDR1 and CDR2 (germline): LGHNA, YSLEER. The CDR3 length is 13 residues. The ends were cut back, 4 bases at V and 10 bases at J, with 11 bases in the middle. The CDR3 region is CASSRETLSPLHF. In DNA, the CDR3 is TGCGCCAGCAGCCGAGAGACACTATCACCCCTCCACTTT.

CDR3 sequence (DNA): TGTGCCAGCAAAACCCGCCAGGGCATCACAGATACGCAGTATTTT. Protein: CASKTRQGITDTQYF. This sequence joins TRBV6-6 and TRBJ2-3, with D maybe TRBD1 (5 bases). CDR1 and CDR2 from the germline V gene are MNHNY and SVGAGI (reference sequence). This CDR3 region has 15 residues. V lost 7 bases, J lost 2 bases, and 16 bases lay in between.

The J gene is TRBJ1-5, the V gene TRBV6-2 or TRBV6-3, with D unresolved. CDR1 is MNHEY, CDR2 SVGEGT, per germline. The CDR3 is made up of 15 amino acids. V was clipped by 5 bases and J by 3 bases, with 14 bases between them. The CDR3 spells CASSNPRLPNQPQHF. CDR3 bases: TGTGCCAGCAGTAACCCCCGACTTCCCAATCAGCCCCAGCATTTT.

A few counts support this clonotype. This may stem from a read error, because a much larger clone lies one nucleotide away. CDR3 amino acids: CASSQLDTQYF. Here the CDR3 DNA reads TGTGCCAGCAGCCAACTGGATACGCAGTATTTT. V is TRBV7-2 and J is TRBJ2-3; D gene ambiguous. This CDR3 comprises 11 residues. The V gene's germline CDR1 is SGHTA and CDR2 FQGNSA. The V and J ends lost 5 bases and 6 bases respectively, with 6 bases between them.

This clonotype was counted a few times. The V and J genes are TRBV11-3 and TRBJ2-3; no firm D call. Germline lookup yields CDR1 SGHNT and CDR2 YENEEA. This CDR3 has 14 residues. V shed 0 bases and J shed 7 bases, with 11 bases lying between them. CDR3 sequence: CASSLEAVGYTQYF. The CDR3 nucleotides are TGTGCCAGCAGCTTAGAGGCTGTAGGCTATACGCAGTATTTT. Variable domain in full (rest from reference TRBV11-3 and TRBJ2-3): EAGVVQSPRYKIIEKKQPVAFWCNPISGHNTLYWYLQNLGQGPELLIRYENEEAVDDSQLPKDRFSAERLKGVDSTLKIQPAELGDSAVYLCASSLEAVGYTQYFGPGTRLTVL.

The V gene is TRBV6-6, the J gene TRBJ2-3; no clear D gene. CDR1 and CDR2 from the germline V gene are MNHNY and SVGAGI (reference sequence). Deletions cut 6 bases from V and 0 bases from J, with 10 bases between. This CDR3 is built from 14 residues. The CDR3 coding sequence is TGTGCCAGCAGACCACTTCATAGCACAGATACGCAGTATTTT. This gives the protein CASRPLHSTDTQYF.

The rearrangement uses TRBV7-9 and TRBJ1-2; weak D call: TRBD1 (5 bases). The germline gives CDR1 SEHNR, CDR2 FQNEAQ (reference sequence). The ends were cut back, 1 base at V and 3 bases at J, with 12 bases in the middle. The CDR3 covers 15 residues. CDR3 residues: CASSLGGYSHYGYTF. The CDR3 DNA is TGTGCCAGCAGCTTAGGGGGGTACAGTCACTATGGCTACACCTTC.

This clonotype occurred a few times. The CDR3 loop is CASRRGYYSGSDNTQYF. Here the CDR3 DNA reads TGTGCCAGCAGACGCGGGTATTATTCGGGATCCGACAATACGCAGTATTTT. The V call is TRBV3-1, the J call TRBJ2-3, with D perhaps TRBD2 (5 bases). V was clipped by 6 bases and J by 7 bases, with 26 bases between them. The germline CDR1 and CDR2 sequences are LGHDT and YNNKEL (reference sequence). CDR3 length: 17 amino acids.

This chain joins TRBV20-1 and TRBJ2-7; 11 bases map to TRBD2. The J call is doubtful: the DNA matches TRBJ2-5 better. The CDR3 spans 19 residues. Germline values: CDR1 DFQATT, CDR2 SNEGSKA (reference sequence). In DNA, the CDR3 is TGCAGTGCTAGAGAAGGACCCAGAAGACTAGCGGGATGGAGGGAGACCCAGTACTTC. Its translation is CSAREGPRRLAGWRETQYF.

The chain uses TRBV20-1 and TRBJ2-3; D gene ambiguous. Per germline, CDR1 DFQATT and CDR2 SNEGSKA (reference sequence). With 6 bases removed from V and 0 bases from J, the gap between germline ends came to 25 bases. The length of the CDR3 is 18 residues. The CDR3 loop is CSARGLGREPASTDTQYF. DNA for the CDR3: TGCAGTGCCCGTGGCCTAGGTCGTGAGCCAGCTAGCACAGATACGCAGTATTTT.

As for this clonotype: At one end, the junction sequence differs from germline, possibly due to a read error. The chain is built from TRBV28 and TRBJ1-1, with unresolved D. The CDR3 is 12 residues long. Germline V CDR1 and CDR2: MDHEN, SYDVKM. The CDR3 DNA reads TGTGCCAACAGTTTATCCGGGACTGAAGCTTTCTTT. Translation gives CANSLSGTEAFF. Full variable domain (remainder filled in from reference TRBV28 and TRBJ1-1): DVKVTQSSRYLVKRTGEKVFLECVQDMDHENMFWYRQDPGLGLRLIYFSYDVKMKEKGDIPEGYSVSREKKERFSLILESASTNQTSMYLCANSLSGTEAFFGQGTRLTVV.

The rearrangement joins TRBV7-2 to TRBJ2-7, with 7 bases matching TRBD1. The CDR3 has 15 residues. After removal of 4 bases from V and 1 base from J, the junction contained 7 bases not matched to a gene. Germline CDR1 reads SGHTA; CDR2 reads FQGNSA. This CDR3 reads CASSSYGDSSYEQYF. As DNA, the CDR3 is TGTGCCAGCAGCTCCTACGGGGACAGTTCCTACGAGCAGTACTTC.

This chain uses TRBV24-1 with TRBJ2-3; D is perhaps TRBD1 (5 bases). The V gene's germline CDR1 is KGHDR and CDR2 SFDVKD. V shed 4 bases and J shed 1 base, with 8 bases lying between them. CDR3 length: 14 residues. The CDR3 DNA sequence: TGTGCCACCAGTGAGAGGACACGCACAGATACGCAGTATTTT. The encoded protein is CATSERTRTDTQYF.

This clonotype is a singleton in its sample. CDR3 sequence reads: CASNRGRGYEQYF. CDR3 nucleotides: TGTGCCAGCAATAGAGGCCGGGGGTACGAGCAGTACTTC. The chain employs TRBV28 and TRBJ2-7, with D possibly TRBD2 on 6 matching bases. The V end was cut by 7 bases, the J end by 4 bases, with 14 bases between. This CDR3 comprises 13 residues. The germline CDR1 and CDR2 sequences are MDHEN and SYDVKM.

This clonotype was counted only a few times. The chain uses TRBV9 and TRBJ2-3; 9 bases fit TRBD2. There are 15 residues in the CDR3. Germline CDR1 reads SGDLS; CDR2 reads YYNGEE. V shed 6 bases and J 1 base; nucleotides not matched to a gene: 6. CDR3 sequence (DNA): TGTGCCAGCACTAGCGGGGTGGGTGGCACAGATACGCAGTATTTT. This codes for CASTSGVGGTDTQYF.

This clonotype was seen ten or more times. V usage is TRBV7-2 and J usage is TRBJ2-1, with 11 bases identical to TRBD2. CDR3 length equals 16 residues. Losses at the gene ends were 3 bases for V and 5 bases for J; bases not matched to a gene: 6. Germline lookup yields CDR1 SGHTA and CDR2 FQGNSA. The CDR3 loop reads CASSLSSGRVHNEQFF. Here the CDR3 DNA reads TGTGCCAGCAGCTTGAGTAGCGGGAGGGTCCACAATGAGCAGTTCTTC.

In its sample, this clonotype was seen a few times. The chain joins TRBV3-1 to TRBJ2-1, with D uncertain. CDR1 and CDR2 from the germline V gene are LGHDT and YNNKEL (reference sequence). The CDR3 is 17 amino acids. Trimming removed 4 bases at V and 0 bases at J, with 16 bases between. For the CDR3, the DNA is TGTGCCAGCAGCCTCGAAAAGGGCCCGAGCTCCTACAATGAGCAGTTCTTC. Translation gives CASSLEKGPSSYNEQFF.

Points on this clonotype: Its ends do not fully match the called genes, so a read error is possible. The rearrangement joins TRBV20-1 to TRBJ2-1; TRBD1 matches at 10 bases. This CDR3 region has 16 residues. From germline, CDR1 is DFQATT and CDR2 SNEGSKA (reference sequence). The CDR3 DNA sequence: TGCAGTGCAGCGGGACAGGGGCCGCTCTACTACAATGGGCAGTTCTTC. This gives the protein CSAAGQGPLYYNGQFF.